The 21 T cell receptor beta chains reported below all come from one sample, sequenced in a study of graft-versus-host responses after intestinal transplantation. Libraries were prepared by immunoSEQ multiplex PCR; TCRdb keeps only in-frame clonotypes and omits some of them. The sample includes some 81,000 clones, 70% to 90% seen only once; the top ten take approximately 0.34%. For these TCRs, the target antigens are not known. This specimen was unstimulated CD4+ T cells sorted from spleen or lymph node cells, taken before intestinal transplant. These receptors were collected from a human donor who received an intestinal transplant.

The chain couples TRBV19 to TRBJ2-3; TRBD2 might be the D (5 bases). This CDR3 has 14 amino acids. V was shortened by 5 bases and J by 4 bases, with 13 bases between the two germline ends. CDR1 is LNHDA, CDR2 SQIVND, per germline (reference sequence). CDR3 residues: CASSLLVGPDTQYF. CDR3 sequence (DNA): TGTGCCAGTAGTCTACTAGTGGGCCCAGATACGCAGTATTTT.

This rearrangement joins TRBV15 to TRBJ2-2; perhaps TRBD2 as D (5 bases). The CDR3 sequence is 16 residues long. V gave up 1 base and J gave up 4 bases, with 13 bases separating them. Looked up from germline, CDR1 is LNHNV and CDR2 is YYDKDF (reference sequence). In DNA, the CDR3 is TGTGCCACCAGCAGAGCCGTGGGAGTAGTCACCGGGGAGCTGTTTTTT. Its protein product is CATSRAVGVVTGELFF.

The rearrangement uses TRBV28 and TRBJ1-5; 10 bases are shared with TRBD1. The germline CDR1 and CDR2 sequences are MDHEN and SYDVKM. V lost 0 bases to trimming and J lost 0 bases; unmatched junction nucleotides: 5. The CDR3 length is 18 residues. CDR3 DNA: TGTGCCAGCAGTTTATGGGGACAGGGGCGGTATAGCAATCAGCCCCAGCATTTT. As protein: CASSLWGQGRYSNQPQHF.

This chain uses TRBV28 with TRBJ1-5, with 9 bases that match TRBD1. The CDR3 extends over 15 amino acids. Trimming at V came to 6 bases and at J to 3 bases, leaving 6 bases not matched to a gene. The germline CDR1 and CDR2 sequences are MDHEN and SYDVKM. CDR3 region: CASSRDRVDNQPQHF. CDR3 nucleotides: TGTGCCAGCAGCCGGGACAGGGTGGACAATCAGCCCCAGCATTTT.

The rearrangement uses TRBV7-2 and TRBJ2-7, with 12 bases fitting TRBD2. V was clipped by 5 bases and J by 7 bases; unmatched bases: 12. CDR1 SGHTA and CDR2 FQGNSA come from the germline V gene. The CDR3 is 16 residues long. As DNA, the CDR3 is TGTGCCAGCAGCCCCTCTAGCGGGAGGGCCATGAGAGAGCAGTACTTC. Translation gives CASSPSSGRAMREQYF.

The CDR3 nucleotides read TGTGCCAGCAGTGTTCTATCGGGGGGGGATACGCAGTATTTT. Its protein is CASSVLSGGDTQYF. The chain links TRBV6-1 to TRBJ2-3; 8 bases fit TRBD2. The V segment lost 4 bases and the J segment 6 bases; nucleotides outside the gene matches: 6. Per germline, CDR1 MNHNS and CDR2 SASEGT. This CDR3 comprises 14 residues.

V gene TRBV9 combines with J gene TRBJ2-5; 8 nucleotides align to TRBD1. Trimming cost V 4 bases and J 5 bases; bases outside gene matches: 10. The CDR3 sequence is 15 residues long. The germline V gene encodes CDR1 SGDLS and CDR2 YYNGEE. This CDR3 is CASSTSTDRAETQYF. CDR3 nucleotide sequence: TGTGCCAGCAGCACAAGCACGGACAGGGCTGAGACCCAGTACTTC.

This sequence joins TRBV6-1 and TRBJ1-1; D gene unclear. The length of the CDR3 is 14 residues. The ends were cut back, 3 bases at V and 6 bases at J, with 14 bases in the middle. The germline CDR1 and CDR2 sequences are MNHNS and SASEGT. In nucleotides, the CDR3 is TGTGCCAGCAGTGATCCTCCCGAGAGGGCTGAAGCTTTCTTT. Translating gives CASSDPPERAEAFF.

This clone showed up just once. The V call is TRBV6-6, the J call TRBJ2-5; possibly TRBD1 for D (5 bases). V dropped 6 bases and J dropped 2 bases, with 13 bases sitting between them. CDR3 length: 14 residues. Germline-derived CDR1 and CDR2 are MNHNY and SVGAGI (reference sequence). CDR3 protein: CASSLVGAQETQYF. CDR3 in DNA: TGTGCCAGCAGCCTAGTTGGGGCTCAAGAGACCCAGTACTTC.

The J gene is TRBJ2-7, the V gene TRBV30; TRBD2 is a possible D gene (7 bases). The CDR3 length is 12 residues. Germline V gene lookup returns CDR1 GTSNPN and CDR2 SVGIG (reference sequence). V lost 5 bases, J lost 3 bases, and 11 bases lay in between. The DNA of the CDR3 is TGTGCCTGGGGGGGGGCAATCTACGAGCAGTACTTC. This sequence encodes CAWGGAIYEQYF.

The J gene is TRBJ1-6, the V gene TRBV19; unclear D gene. Deletions cut 2 bases from V and 5 bases from J, with 10 bases between. This CDR3 contains 15 residues. CDR1 and CDR2 from the germline V gene are LNHDA and SQIVND (reference sequence). CDR3 sequence (DNA): TGTGCCAGTAGTATATTCTTTGTTAATAATTCACCCCTCCACTTT. It specifies CASSIFFVNNSPLHF.

The V gene is TRBV30, the J gene TRBJ1-6, with a possible D match to TRBD1 (6 bases). The V end lost 1 base, the J end lost 7 bases, and 8 bases lay between the germline ends. Germline V lookup: CDR1 GTSNPN, CDR2 SVGIG (reference sequence). This CDR3 has 13 residues. The CDR3 loop reads CAWSAGQNSPLHF. The DNA of the CDR3 is TGTGCCTGGAGTGCAGGACAGAATTCACCCCTCCACTTT.

The chain uses TRBV19 and TRBJ2-5; perhaps TRBD2 as D (6 bases). CDR3 length: 14 residues. Germline V CDR1 and CDR2: LNHDA, SQIVND (reference sequence). Between the trimmed V and J ends, which lost 2 bases and 2 bases, there was a span of 9 bases. CDR3 nucleotides: TGTGCCAGTAGTATACTGGGGGGACAAGAGACCCAGTACTTC. Encoded protein: CASSILGGQETQYF.

The chain joins TRBV5-1 to TRBJ2-7; TRBD2 matches 13 bases. This CDR3 has 15 residues. Trimming cost V 3 bases and J 5 bases; bases outside gene matches: 5. Germline V gene lookup returns CDR1 SGHRS and CDR2 YFSETQ. The CDR3 loop is CASSWSGTSGDEQYF. The CDR3 DNA reads TGCGCCAGCAGCTGGAGCGGGACTAGCGGGGACGAGCAGTACTTC.

On this clone: A read error may produce the germline difference seen at one junction end. The same CDR3 can be traced to other DNA sequences in this sample. J is TRBJ2-7 and V is TRBV7-9; TRBD1 matches 9 bases. The germline V gene encodes CDR1 SEHNR and CDR2 FQNEAQ (reference sequence). The CDR3 sequence is 12 residues long. CDR3 nucleotide sequence: TGTGCTAGCAGGACAGGGGCGGGGGAGCAGTACTTC. It codes for CASRTGAGEQYF.

The chain is built from TRBV28 and TRBJ1-2; TRBD1 matches 12 bases. Germline loops: CDR1 MDHEN, CDR2 SYDVKM. The junction had 17 bases not matched to a gene; V was cut back by 8 bases and J by 13 bases. This CDR3 has 15 residues. The CDR3: CASDRRGRDRGLGTF. The DNA of the CDR3 is TGTGCCAGCGATCGTAGGGGTAGGGACAGGGGGCTTGGCACCTTC.

CDR3 sequence (DNA): TGTGCCAGCAGCTTAGCCAGGGGTGGGGATGAGCAGTTCTTC. Its protein product is CASSLARGGDEQFF. The rearrangement links TRBV11-2 to TRBJ2-1, with a tentative D call TRBD1 (6 bases). Per germline, CDR1 SGHAT and CDR2 FQNNGV. The CDR3 length is 14 residues. Deletions cut 1 base from V and 8 bases from J, with 12 bases between. The full variable domain, rest sourced from reference TRBV11-2 and TRBJ2-1, is EAGVAQSPRYKIIEKRQSVAFWCNPISGHATLYWYQQILGQGPKLLIQFQNNGVVDDSQLPKDRFSAERLKGVDSTLKIQPAKLEDSAVYLCASSLARGGDEQFFGPGTRLTVL.

Here the CDR3 reads CATRTGTNEQFF. The CDR3 DNA sequence: TGTGCCACCCGGACAGGGACCAATGAGCAGTTCTTC. This chain joins TRBV6-5 and TRBJ2-1; 8 bases fit TRBD1. With V trimmed by 10 bases and J by 6 bases, 5 bases remained unmatched. The germline gives CDR1 MNHEY, CDR2 SVGAGI. CDR3 length equals 12 residues.

The J gene is TRBJ1-4, the V gene TRBV2; possibly TRBD1 for D (5 bases). The CDR3 totals 13 residues. Trimming cost V 6 bases and J 2 bases, with 7 bases left between them. From germline, CDR1 is SNHLY and CDR2 FYNNEI. The CDR3 here is CASRAGTNEKLFF. DNA for the CDR3: TGTGCCAGCAGGGCAGGGACTAATGAAAAACTGTTTTTT.

The chain is built from TRBV7-2 and TRBJ2-1; 8 bases map to TRBD2. CDR3 length: 14 amino acids. Germline trimming cut 3 bases from V and 5 bases from J; bases unmatched to any gene: 3. From germline, CDR1 is SGHTA and CDR2 FQGNSA. CDR3 nucleotides: TGTGCCAGCAGCTTCGGACTAGCCAACAATGAGCAGTTCTTC. This gives the protein CASSFGLANNEQFF.

The chain links TRBV19 to TRBJ1-6; TRBD1 is a possible D gene (5 bases). V was trimmed by 4 bases and J by 4 bases, leaving 11 bases between them. There are 15 residues in the CDR3. Germline CDR1 is LNHDA and CDR2 is SQIVND (reference sequence). CDR3 loop: CASSTAGRYNSPLHF. The DNA for the CDR3 is TGTGCCAGTAGTACCGCGGGACGGTATAATTCACCCCTCCACTTT.